This entry lists 2 T cell receptor beta chains sequenced from one sample in a study of Graves' ophthalmopathy and Graves' hyperthyroidism. Transcripts of RNA were the source for amplifying TCR beta CDR3 regions. Amplification began with first-round RT-PCR using HTBI primers, then second-round multiplex PCR was performed. TCRdb re-analysed the multiplex PCR reads in MiXCR, keeping a single row per CDR3 protein. Here the sample spans hundreds of thousands of distinct CDR3 sequences, approximately 39% being singletons. Sequences were obtained from peripheral blood. Receptor source: an adult man with Graves' ophthalmopathy.

About this clonotype itself: One base away lies a much larger clone, so this may be a sequencing read error. The chain links TRBV20-1 to TRBJ1-1; D gene uncertain. V was trimmed by 5 bases and J by 0 bases, leaving 13 bases between them. This CDR3 has 14 residues. The germline V gene has CDR1 DFQATT and CDR2 SNEGSKA (reference sequence). CDR3 sequence: CSASSFAVNTEAFF. CDR3 DNA: TGCAGTGCTTCGAGTTTCGCGGTGAACACTGAAGCTTTCTTT.

This clonotype was seen only a few times. This may arise from a read error, as a much more abundant clone is one base away. The chain combines TRBV3-1 with TRBJ2-7, with 11 bases aligning to TRBD2. V lost 4 bases to trimming and J lost 3 bases; unmatched junction nucleotides: 2. This CDR3 is built from 14 residues. CDR1 LGHDT and CDR2 YNNKEL come from the germline V gene (reference sequence). The CDR3 loop is CASSPLAGDYEQYF. The CDR3 DNA reads as TGTGCCAGCAGCCCACTAGCGGGAGACTACGAGCAGTACTTC.